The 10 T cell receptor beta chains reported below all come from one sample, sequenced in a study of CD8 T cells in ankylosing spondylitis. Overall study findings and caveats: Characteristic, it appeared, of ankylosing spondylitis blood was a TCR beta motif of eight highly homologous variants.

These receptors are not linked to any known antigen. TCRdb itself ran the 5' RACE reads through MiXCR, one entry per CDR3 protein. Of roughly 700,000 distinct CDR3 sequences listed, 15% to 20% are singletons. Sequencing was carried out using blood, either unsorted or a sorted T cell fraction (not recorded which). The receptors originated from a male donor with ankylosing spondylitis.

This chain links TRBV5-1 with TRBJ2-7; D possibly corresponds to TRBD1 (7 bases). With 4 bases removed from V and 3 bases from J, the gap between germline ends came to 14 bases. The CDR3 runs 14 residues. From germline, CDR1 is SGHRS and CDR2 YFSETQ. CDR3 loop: CASSIRQGGYEQYF. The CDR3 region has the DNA TGCGCCAGCAGCATAAGACAGGGAGGCTACGAGCAGTACTTC.

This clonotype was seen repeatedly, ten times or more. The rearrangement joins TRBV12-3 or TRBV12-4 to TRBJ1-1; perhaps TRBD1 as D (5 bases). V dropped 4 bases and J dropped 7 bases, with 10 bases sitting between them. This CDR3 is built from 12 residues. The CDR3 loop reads CASSSFDSEAFF. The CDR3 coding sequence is TGTGCCAGCAGTTCCTTTGACAGTGAAGCTTTCTTT.

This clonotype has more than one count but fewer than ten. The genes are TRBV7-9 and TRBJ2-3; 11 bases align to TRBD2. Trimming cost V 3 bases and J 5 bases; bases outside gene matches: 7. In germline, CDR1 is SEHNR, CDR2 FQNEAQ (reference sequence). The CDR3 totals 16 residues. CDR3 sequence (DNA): TGTGCCAGCAGCTTCTCACTAGCGGGAGTCAAAGATACGCAGTATTTT. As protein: CASSFSLAGVKDTQYF.

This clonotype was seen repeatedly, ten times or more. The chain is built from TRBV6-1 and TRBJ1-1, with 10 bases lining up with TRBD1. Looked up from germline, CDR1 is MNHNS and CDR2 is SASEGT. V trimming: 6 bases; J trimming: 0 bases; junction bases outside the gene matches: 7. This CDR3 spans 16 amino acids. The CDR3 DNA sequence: TGTGCCAGCAGGGTTAGGACAGGGGGAGTGAACACTGAAGCTTTCTTT. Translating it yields CASRVRTGGVNTEAFF.

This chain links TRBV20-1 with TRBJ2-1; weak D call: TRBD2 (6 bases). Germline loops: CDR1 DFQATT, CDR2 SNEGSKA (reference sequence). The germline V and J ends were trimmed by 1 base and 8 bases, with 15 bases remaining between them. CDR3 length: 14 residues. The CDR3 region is CSARVMGSGDEQFF. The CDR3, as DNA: TGCAGTGCTAGAGTGATGGGATCGGGAGATGAGCAGTTCTTC.

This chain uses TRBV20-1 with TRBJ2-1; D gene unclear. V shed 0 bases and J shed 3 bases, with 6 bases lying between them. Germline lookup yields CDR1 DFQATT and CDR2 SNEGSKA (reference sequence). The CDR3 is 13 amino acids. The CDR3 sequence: CSAREASYNEQFF. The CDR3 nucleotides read TGCAGTGCTAGAGAGGCCAGCTACAATGAGCAGTTCTTC.

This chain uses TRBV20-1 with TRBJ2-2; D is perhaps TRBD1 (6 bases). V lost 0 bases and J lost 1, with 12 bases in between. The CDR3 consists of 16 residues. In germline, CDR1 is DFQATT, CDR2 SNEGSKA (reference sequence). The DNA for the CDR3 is TGCAGTGCTAGAGATAGTTACAGGGAGAACACCGGGGAGCTGTTTTTT. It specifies CSARDSYRENTGELFF.

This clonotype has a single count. The CDR3, as DNA: TGTGCCAGCAGCTTATTCGGGACGGGGGGGCCCACAGATACGCAGTATTTT. Translating it yields CASSLFGTGGPTDTQYF. The chain couples TRBV11-2 to TRBJ2-3, with TRBD2 matching over 8 bases. The CDR3 loop spans 17 amino acids. V lost 2 bases and J lost 2; bases outside the gene matches: 9. In germline, CDR1 is SGHAT, CDR2 FQNNGV.

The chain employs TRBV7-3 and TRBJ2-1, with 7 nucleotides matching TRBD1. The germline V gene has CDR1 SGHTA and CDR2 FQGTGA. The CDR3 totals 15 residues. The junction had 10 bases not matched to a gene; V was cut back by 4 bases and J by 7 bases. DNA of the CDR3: TGTGCCAGCAGCTCCAGGGGGTTCACGAGTAATGAGCAGTTCTTC. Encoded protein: CASSSRGFTSNEQFF.

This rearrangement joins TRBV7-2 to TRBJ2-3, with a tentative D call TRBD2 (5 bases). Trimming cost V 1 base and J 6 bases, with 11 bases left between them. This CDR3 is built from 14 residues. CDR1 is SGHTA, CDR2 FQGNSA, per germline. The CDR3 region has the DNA TGTGCCAGCAGCTTAGAGAGGGTTCGCGATACGCAGTATTTT. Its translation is CASSLERVRDTQYF.